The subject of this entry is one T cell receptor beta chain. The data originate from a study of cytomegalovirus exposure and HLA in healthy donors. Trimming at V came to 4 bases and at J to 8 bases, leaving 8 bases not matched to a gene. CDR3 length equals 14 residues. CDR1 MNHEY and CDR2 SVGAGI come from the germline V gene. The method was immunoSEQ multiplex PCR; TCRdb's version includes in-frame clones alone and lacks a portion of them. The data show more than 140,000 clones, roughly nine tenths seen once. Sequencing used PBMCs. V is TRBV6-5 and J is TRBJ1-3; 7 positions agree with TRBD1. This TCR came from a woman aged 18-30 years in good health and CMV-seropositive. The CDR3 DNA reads TGTGCCAGCAGTTCGCCCGGGACAGCATACACCATATATTTT. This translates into CASSSPGTAYTIYF.